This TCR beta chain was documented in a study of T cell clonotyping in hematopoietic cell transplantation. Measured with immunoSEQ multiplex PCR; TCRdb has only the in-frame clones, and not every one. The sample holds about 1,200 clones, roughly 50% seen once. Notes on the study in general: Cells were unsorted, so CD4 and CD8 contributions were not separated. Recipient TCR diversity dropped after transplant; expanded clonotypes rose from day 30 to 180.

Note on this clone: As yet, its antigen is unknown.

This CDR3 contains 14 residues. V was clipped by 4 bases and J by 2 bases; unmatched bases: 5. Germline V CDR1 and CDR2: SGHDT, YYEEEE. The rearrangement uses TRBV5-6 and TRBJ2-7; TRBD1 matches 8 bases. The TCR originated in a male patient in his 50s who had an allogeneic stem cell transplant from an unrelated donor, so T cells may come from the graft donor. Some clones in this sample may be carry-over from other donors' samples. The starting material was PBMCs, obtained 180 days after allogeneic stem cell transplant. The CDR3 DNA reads TGTGCCAGCAGCATTGGACAGGGAACCTACGAGCAGTACTTC. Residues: CASSIGQGTYEQYF.